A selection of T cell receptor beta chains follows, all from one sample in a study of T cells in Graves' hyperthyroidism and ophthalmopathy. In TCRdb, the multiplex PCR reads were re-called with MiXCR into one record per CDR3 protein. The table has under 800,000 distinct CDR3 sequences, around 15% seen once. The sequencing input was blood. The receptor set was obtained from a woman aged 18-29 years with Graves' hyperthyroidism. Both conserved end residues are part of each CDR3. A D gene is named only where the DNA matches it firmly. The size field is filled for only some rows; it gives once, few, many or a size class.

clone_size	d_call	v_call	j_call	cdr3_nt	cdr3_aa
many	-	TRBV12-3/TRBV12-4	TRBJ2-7	TGTGCCAGCAGTTTTATGTGGGAGAACGAGCAGTACTTC	CASSFMWENEQYF
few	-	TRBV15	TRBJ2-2	TGTGCCACCAGCAGAGTCCGAGTTCCACCGGATTGTGGGGAGCTGTTTTTT	CATSRVRVPPDCGELFF
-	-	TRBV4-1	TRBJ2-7	TGCGCCAGCAGCCAAGATCCCAGGGACGAGCAGTACTTC	CASSQDPRDEQYF
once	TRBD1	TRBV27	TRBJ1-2	TGTGCCAGCAGTTCCTCAGACAGGGGCTTGCTGAACTATGGCTACACCTTC	CASSSSDRGLLNYGYTF
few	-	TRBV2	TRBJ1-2	TGTGCCAGCAAAACAGTATCTAACTATGGCTACACCTTC	CASKTVSNYGYTF
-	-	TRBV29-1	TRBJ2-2	TGCAGCGTTAAATCACAAACAGGGAACACCGGGGAGCTGTTTTTT	CSVKSQTGNTGELFF
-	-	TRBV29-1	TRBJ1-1	TGCAGCGCTACGTACACTGAAGCTTTCTTT	CSATYTEAFF
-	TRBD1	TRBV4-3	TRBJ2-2	TGCGCCAGCAGCCAAAGGACAGGGTCGAGAACCGGGGAGCTGTTTTTT	CASSQRTGSRTGELFF
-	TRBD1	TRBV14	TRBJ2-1	TGTGCCAGCAGCCAAGATGAGGGACAGGGGACTTATACCTACAATGAGCAGTTCTTC	CASSQDEGQGTYTYNEQFF
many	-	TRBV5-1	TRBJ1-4	TGCGCCAGCAGCTTAACTAATGAAAAACTGTTTTTT	CASSLTNEKLFF
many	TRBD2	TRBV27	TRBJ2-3	TGTGCCAGCAGTTTTCTAGCGGGAGCTCCCAGCACAGATACGCAGTATTTT	CASSFLAGAPSTDTQYF
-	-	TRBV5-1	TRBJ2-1	TGCGCCAGCAGCTTGGGGGACGGCCTTCACAATGAGCAGTTCTTC	CASSLGDGLHNEQFF
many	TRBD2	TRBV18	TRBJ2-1	TGTGCCAGCTCACCTTTGGGGGGGTCCTACAATGAGCAGTTCTTC	CASSPLGGSYNEQFF
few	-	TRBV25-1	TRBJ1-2	TGTGCCAGCAGTGAATATGTGCCCGTCGGAGACTATGGCTACACCTTC	CASSEYVPVGDYGYTF
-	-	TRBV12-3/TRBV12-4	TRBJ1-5	TGTGCCAGCAGTTTCGGCCTTCCAGGGGATCAGCCCCAGCATTTT	CASSFGLPGDQPQHF
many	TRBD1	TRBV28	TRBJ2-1	TGTGCCAGCATGGCAGGGGGAGTTGAGCAGTTCTTC	CASMAGGVEQFF
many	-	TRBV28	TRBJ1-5	TGTGCCAGCAGTTTTAGGGCGCGGGGTAGCAATCAGCCCCAGCATTTT	CASSFRARGSNQPQHF
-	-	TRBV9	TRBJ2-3	TGTGCCAGCAGCGTGCGGGACGGCCAGTACACAGATACGCAGTATTTT	CASSVRDGQYTDTQYF
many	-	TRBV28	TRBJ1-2	TGTGCCAGCAGTTTACGGGGCCAGTACTATGGCTACACCTTC	CASSLRGQYYGYTF
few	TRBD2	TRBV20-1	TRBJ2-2	TGCAGTGCTAGTGCAGTTAGCGGGAGGCCCCGCGGGGTCACCGGGGAGCTGTTTTTT	CSASAVSGRPRGVTGELFF
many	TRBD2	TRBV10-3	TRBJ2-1	TGTGCCATCAGTGAGTCGATCGATCTCTTCGCCGCGGGGGGTCGGAACAATGAGCAGTTCTTC	CAISESIDLFAAGGRNNEQFF
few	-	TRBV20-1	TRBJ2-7	TGCAGTGCTAGATCGGCGCGGGACGAGGCCTACGAGCAGTACTTC	CSARSARDEAYEQYF
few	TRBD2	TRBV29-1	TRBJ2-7	TGCAGCGTTGAATCCGGGGGGACTCGGGAGCAGTACTTC	CSVESGGTREQYF
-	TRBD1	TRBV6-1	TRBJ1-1	TGTGCCAGCAGATTGGACAGGATCAGTGAAGCTTTCTTT	CASRLDRISEAFF
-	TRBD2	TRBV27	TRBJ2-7	TGTGCCAGCAGTCGGACTAGCGGGAGGACCTATCGAATGGGGGAGCAGTACTTC	CASSRTSGRTYRMGEQYF
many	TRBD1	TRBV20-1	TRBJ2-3	TGCAGTGCTAGAGGTGCAGGGGGCGCGATAGATACGCAGTATTTT	CSARGAGGAIDTQYF
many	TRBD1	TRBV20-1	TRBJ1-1	TGCAGTGCGTACCGACAGGGATCTGGCACTGAAGCTTTCTTT	CSAYRQGSGTEAFF
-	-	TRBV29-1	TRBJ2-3	TGCAGCGTTCAACCGGGACTGACCACAGATACGCAGTATTTT	CSVQPGLTTDTQYF
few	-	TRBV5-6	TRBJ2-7	TGTGCCAGCAGCTTGGCAGCCTGGCGGCCCCACGAGCAGTACTTC	CASSLAAWRPHEQYF
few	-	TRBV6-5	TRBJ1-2	TGTGCCAGCAGTTACGGAGGGGCGTATGGCTACACCTTC	CASSYGGAYGYTF
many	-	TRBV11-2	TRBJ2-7	TGTGCCAGCAGCCCAATCTCCGGCTACTACGAGCAGTACTTC	CASSPISGYYEQYF
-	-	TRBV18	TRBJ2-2	TGTGCCAGCTCAGTGGACAGAACGCACACCGGGGAGCTGTTTTTT	CASSVDRTHTGELFF
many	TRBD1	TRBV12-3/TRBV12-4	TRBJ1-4	TGTGCCAGCAGTCCTCGGGACAGGGTAGGAGAAAAACTGTTTTTT	CASSPRDRVGEKLFF
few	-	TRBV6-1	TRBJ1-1	TGTGCCAGCAGGGAGAGGGGGGAAGCTTTCTTT	CASRERGEAFF
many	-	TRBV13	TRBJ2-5	TGTGCCAGCAGCTCACCAGGGTTATTAGAGACCCAGTACTTC	CASSSPGLLETQYF
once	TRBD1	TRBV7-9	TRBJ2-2	TGTGCCAGCAGCAGTGGACAGGGATCGAACACCGGGGAGCTGTTTTTT	CASSSGQGSNTGELFF
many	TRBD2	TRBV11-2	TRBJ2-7	TGTGCCAGCACCGAGCGGGAATCAGCGGGAGGGCCCGAGCAGTACTTC	CASTERESAGGPEQYF
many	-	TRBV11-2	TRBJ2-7	TGTGCCAGCAGCACTACCCGCACTTCCGCCTACGAGCAGTACTTC	CASSTTRTSAYEQYF
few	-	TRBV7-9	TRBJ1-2	TGTGCCAGCATCAGTGACCGGGACACCAGCTATGGCTACACCTTC	CASISDRDTSYGYTF
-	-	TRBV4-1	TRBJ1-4	TGCGCCAGCAGCCAAGAGTGGCGGGGTAATGAAAAACTGTTTTTT	CASSQEWRGNEKLFF
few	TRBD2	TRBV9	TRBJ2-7	TGTGCCAGCAGCGTAGGCCCTACTAGCGGGCCCCCTCCATACGAGCAGTACTTC	CASSVGPTSGPPPYEQYF
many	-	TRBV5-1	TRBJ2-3	TGCGCCAGCAGCTTGGGTCCTAAAGGTTCAAGCACAGATACGCAGTATTTT	CASSLGPKGSSTDTQYF
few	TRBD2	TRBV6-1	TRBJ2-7	TGTGCCAGCACGCTAGCGGGAGATTTGTACGAGCAGTACTTC	CASTLAGDLYEQYF
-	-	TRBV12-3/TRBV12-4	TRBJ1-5	TGTGCCAGCAGCCTCTTTGCTGGCATGGGCAATCAGCCCCAGCATTTT	CASSLFAGMGNQPQHF
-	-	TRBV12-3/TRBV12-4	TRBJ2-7	TGTGCCAGCAGTGAGGGGGACCCAACCATCTCCTACGAGCAGTACTTC	CASSEGDPTISYEQYF
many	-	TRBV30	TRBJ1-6	TGTGCCTGGAATCGCGGGACCACGTCGGGGGTTCCCCTCCACTTT	CAWNRGTTSGVPLHF
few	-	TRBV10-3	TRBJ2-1	TGTGCCATCAGAACTCCGGGAGTGACCTACAATGAGCAGTTCTTC	CAIRTPGVTYNEQFF
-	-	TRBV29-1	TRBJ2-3	TGCAGCGTTCGGCAAATTGATACGCAGTATTTT	CSVRQIDTQYF